This T cell receptor (beta chain) was sequenced in a study of shared clonotypes between healthy human individuals. This CDR3 comprises 15 residues. Per germline, CDR1 MNHEY and CDR2 SVGAGI. Trimming removed 2 bases from V and 5 bases from J, with 15 bases in between. Method: immunoSEQ multiplex PCR; TCRdb's copy keeps in-frame clones and lacks some. The sample lists 600,000 to 750,000 clones, around 72% occurring once. The source material was memory CD4+ T cells sorted from blood. Documented subset: CD45RA-negative fraction. This TCR was recovered from a woman in her twenties or thirties in good health. The chain combines TRBV6-5 with TRBJ1-2, with a possible D match to TRBD1 (6 bases). The CDR3 DNA reads as TGTGCCAGCAGTTACCTCAGGGGCCTGGGTTATGGCTACACCTTC. It specifies CASSYLRGLGYGYTF.